Below are 30 T cell receptor beta chains sequenced from a single sample in a study of T cell responses to AZD1222 COVID-19 vaccine. TCRdb keeps only in-frame clones here, not all; method: immunoSEQ multiplex PCR. The data hold some 110,000 clones, with about 86% observed a single time. The specimen was peripheral blood, collected 28 days after the second AZD1222 dose. The receptors originated from an adult who received the AZD1222 COVID-19 vaccine.

This clone appeared once. The chain combines TRBV28 with TRBJ1-1; D is unresolved. The CDR3 sequence is 14 residues long. The germline CDR1 and CDR2 sequences are MDHEN and SYDVKM. The V end was cut by 7 bases, the J end by 2 bases, with 14 bases between. The CDR3 DNA reads TGTGCCAGCACCCCGCCCCGGGTAAACACTGAAGCTTTCTTT. Translated, it gives CASTPPRVNTEAFF. Combining the CDR3 with reference TRBV28 and TRBJ1-1 gives the whole variable domain DVKVTQSSRYLVKRTGEKVFLECVQDMDHENMFWYRQDPGLGLRLIYFSYDVKMKEKGDIPEGYSVSREKKERFSLILESASTNQTSMYLCASTPPRVNTEAFFGQGTRLTVV.

The chain links TRBV7-9 to TRBJ1-1, with a weak D call TRBD1 (6 bases). Per germline, CDR1 SEHNR and CDR2 FQNEAQ (reference sequence). The CDR3 contains 14 residues. Trimming took off 5 bases at V and 7 bases at J, with 17 bases between the two ends. CDR3 sequence (DNA): TGTGCCAGCAGCGACTCCAGGGGCCTATATGAAGCTTTCTTT. Encoded protein: CASSDSRGLYEAFF.

As concerns this clone: The same CDR3 is also encoded by other DNA sequences in this sample. The V call is TRBV6-1, the J call TRBJ2-3; 10 bases map to TRBD2. CDR1 is MNHNS, CDR2 SASEGT, per germline. The CDR3 has 16 amino acids. V shed 2 bases and J 1 base; nucleotides not matched to a gene: 3. This chain's CDR3 is CASSEILAGGTDTQYF. DNA for the CDR3: TGTGCCAGCAGTGAAATCCTAGCGGGAGGCACAGATACGCAGTATTTT.

The V gene is TRBV2, the J gene TRBJ2-1; the D gene is possibly TRBD2 (5 bases). V was cut by 6 bases and J by 9 bases, with 12 bases left in between. The germline V gene encodes CDR1 SNHLY and CDR2 FYNNEI. The CDR3 extends over 12 amino acids. The chain's CDR3 is CASRSEGIEQFF. DNA for the CDR3: TGTGCCAGCAGATCAGAGGGCATTGAGCAGTTCTTC.

The chain uses TRBV18 and TRBJ2-1; 8 positions match TRBD2. There are 16 residues in the CDR3. CDR1 KGHSH and CDR2 LQKENI come from the germline V gene. V trimming: 3 bases; J trimming: 9 bases; junction bases outside the gene matches: 13. CDR3 sequence (DNA): TGTGCCAGCTCACCCCTCGAGGGACTAGGTGACCGTGAGCAGTTCTTC. It specifies CASSPLEGLGDREQFF.

The genes are TRBV4-2 and TRBJ2-7; TRBD2 matches at 7 bases. V shed 1 base and J 1 base; nucleotides not matched to a gene: 4. Germline-derived CDR1 and CDR2 are LGHNA and YNFKEQ. The CDR3 runs to 15 residues. The CDR3 nucleotides read TGTGCCAGCAGCCAAGGGTTAGCGGGTTCCTACGAGCAGTACTTC. Translated, it gives CASSQGLAGSYEQYF.

V is TRBV10-3 and J is TRBJ2-7; 9 nucleotides line up with TRBD2. CDR3 length: 14 amino acids. Trimming at V came to 0 bases and at J to 6 bases, leaving 3 bases not matched to a gene. Germline assignment: CDR1 ENHRY and CDR2 SYGVKD. The CDR3 DNA follows: TGTGCCATCAGTGAGTCAAGGACTAGCGTCGAGCAGTACTTC. The encoded protein is CAISESRTSVEQYF.

The chain joins TRBV10-1 to TRBJ2-7, with 9 bases fitting TRBD1. V shed 9 bases and J 3 bases; nucleotides not matched to a gene: 6. CDR1 is WNHNN and CDR2 is SYGVQD in the germline V gene (reference sequence). The CDR3 is 13 amino acids. In DNA, the CDR3 is TGCGCCAGGCAGGGACAGGGAGACTACGAGCAGTACTTC. Translating it yields CARQGQGDYEQYF.

The chain combines TRBV24-1 with TRBJ2-1; D gene ambiguous. Germline V gene sequence: CDR1 KGHDR, CDR2 SFDVKD. The germline V and J ends were trimmed by 8 bases and 0 bases, with 16 bases remaining between them. The CDR3 loop spans 16 amino acids. The CDR3 nucleotides are TGTGCCACCACCGGCGGAAGTTCCAGCTCCTACAATGAGCAGTTCTTC. Protein product: CATTGGSSSSYNEQFF.

V and J are TRBV9 and TRBJ2-2; tentative D call: TRBD1 (6 bases). Per germline, CDR1 SGDLS and CDR2 YYNGEE. V was pared by 0 bases and J by 6 bases, with 12 bases between. The CDR3 length is 15 residues. CDR3 sequence (DNA): TGTGCCAGCAGCGTAGCTCCCAGGGGCCCCGGGGAGCTGTTTTTT. Protein sequence: CASSVAPRGPGELFF.

The CDR3 DNA follows: TGTGCCAGCAGCTTCTCAGGACAGGGGAACACTGAAGCTTTCTTT. Translating it yields CASSFSGQGNTEAFF. The rearrangement joins TRBV7-6 to TRBJ1-1, with 8 bases lining up with TRBD1. The J segment lost 1 base and the V segment lost 3 bases, leaving 4 bases of the junction unmatched. This CDR3 has 15 residues. The germline V gene encodes CDR1 SGHVS and CDR2 FNYEAQ.

The chain links TRBV2 to TRBJ1-5, with TRBD1 matching 8 bases. The CDR3 extends over 15 amino acids. In germline, CDR1 is SNHLY, CDR2 FYNNEI. V lost 7 bases to trimming and J lost 6 bases; unmatched junction nucleotides: 11. CDR3 coding DNA: TGTGCCAGCAACAGGGGACAGGCGGGGGGTCAGCCCCAGCATTTT. Its translation: CASNRGQAGGQPQHF. Filled out from reference TRBV2 and TRBJ1-5, the complete variable domain reads EPEVTQTPSHQVTQMGQEVILRCVPISNHLYFYWYRQILGQKVEFLVSFYNNEISEKSEIFDDQFSVERPDGSNFTLKIRSTKLEDSAMYFCASNRGQAGGQPQHFGDGTRLSIL.

CDR3 sequence (DNA): TGTGCCAGCAGCCCGGGGGGGCCGACTAAAGAGACCCAGTACTTC. Amino acids: CASSPGGPTKETQYF. The rearrangement links TRBV7-2 to TRBJ2-5; 8 nucleotides agree with TRBD2. This CDR3 contains 15 residues. CDR1 is SGHTA and CDR2 is FQGNSA in the germline V gene. V lost 5 bases to trimming and J lost 3 bases; unmatched junction nucleotides: 8. Combining the CDR3 with reference TRBV7-2 and TRBJ2-5 gives the whole variable domain GAGVSQSPSNKVTEKGKDVELRCDPISGHTALYWYRQSLGQGLEFLIYFQGNSAPDKSGLPSDRFSAERTGGSVSTLTIQRTQQEDSAVYLCASSPGGPTKETQYFGPGTRLLVL.

This chain joins TRBV5-1 and TRBJ2-5, with TRBD2 matching 10 bases. The CDR3 totals 14 residues. The V segment lost 0 bases and the J segment 7 bases; nucleotides outside the gene matches: 3. Germline V gives CDR1 SGHRS, CDR2 YFSETQ. CDR3 sequence (DNA): TGCGCCAGCAGCTTGGCTAGCGGGAGCGGGACCCAGTACTTC. The encoded protein is CASSLASGSGTQYF.

The chain recombines TRBV5-1 with TRBJ1-1; D is unresolved. In germline, CDR1 is SGHRS, CDR2 YFSETQ. CDR3 length equals 13 residues. Trimming stripped 2 bases from V and 1 base from J, with 6 bases between. In DNA, the CDR3 is TGCGCCAGCAGCTTCAACAGGAACACTGAAGCTTTCTTT. Translation gives CASSFNRNTEAFF.

The chain couples TRBV14 to TRBJ1-2; the match to TRBD1 covers 9 bases. CDR3 size: 16 residues. The germline V gene encodes CDR1 SGHDN and CDR2 FVKESK. Unmatched junction bases numbered 14, after V lost 4 bases and J lost 8 bases. The CDR3 reads CASSPTGQGITEGYTF. As DNA, the CDR3 is TGTGCCAGCAGCCCTACGGGACAGGGAATAACGGAGGGCTACACCTTC.

This chain joins TRBV27 and TRBJ1-5; D is ambiguous. The CDR3 sequence is 15 residues long. With 2 bases removed from V and 0 bases from J, the gap between germline ends came to 8 bases. Looked up from germline, CDR1 is MNHEY and CDR2 is SMNVEV (reference sequence). The CDR3: CASSLRQNSNQPQHF. The CDR3 nucleotides read TGTGCCAGCAGTTTACGGCAGAATAGCAATCAGCCCCAGCATTTT.

The rearrangement joins TRBV5-4 to TRBJ1-2, with a possible D match to TRBD1 (5 bases). Germline CDR1 and CDR2: SGHNT and YYREEE (reference sequence). With 1 base removed from V and 7 bases from J, the gap between germline ends came to 14 bases. The length of the CDR3 is 14 residues. The CDR3 nucleotides read TGTGCCAGCAGCTTGTCCGGGACCGAGCCTGGCTACACCTTC. Its translation is CASSLSGTEPGYTF.

This chain joins TRBV3-1 (or the pseudogene TRBV3-2) and TRBJ2-7, with 8 positions matching TRBD2. The V segment lost 0 bases and the J segment 0 bases; nucleotides outside the gene matches: 10. CDR3 length equals 18 residues. CDR1 and CDR2 (germline): LGHDT, YNNKEL (reference sequence). CDR3 sequence: CASSQDSGATRSSYEQYF. The CDR3, as DNA: TGTGCCAGCAGCCAAGATAGCGGGGCTACCCGGAGCTCCTACGAGCAGTACTTC.

The chain couples TRBV24-1 to TRBJ1-2; 7 nucleotides align to TRBD1. The CDR3 spans 17 residues. V lost 2 bases, J lost 2 bases, and 10 bases stayed unmatched. In germline, CDR1 is KGHDR, CDR2 SFDVKD. CDR3 protein: CATSDSFAGTENYGYTF. The CDR3 nucleotides read TGTGCCACCAGTGATTCGTTCGCCGGGACAGAGAACTATGGCTACACCTTC.

The rearrangement joins TRBV27 to TRBJ2-3; D gene ambiguous. The CDR3 covers 15 residues. Trimming took 1 base from V and 4 from J, leaving 12 bases between them. CDR1 and CDR2 from the germline V gene are MNHEY and SMNVEV (reference sequence). CDR3 nucleotide sequence: TGTGCCAGCAGTTTATGGGCCGAAGGCGCAGATACGCAGTATTTT. Translated, it gives CASSLWAEGADTQYF.

The chain carries TRBV5-1 and TRBJ1-5, with TRBD1 as a possible D gene (5 bases). The V end was cut by 0 bases, the J end by 1 base, with 8 bases between. Germline V gives CDR1 SGHRS, CDR2 YFSETQ. The CDR3 runs to 15 residues. CDR3 nucleotides: TGCGCCAGCAGCTTGGGGTGGGGGAGCAATCAGCCCCAGCATTTT. Amino acid sequence: CASSLGWGSNQPQHF.

The chain joins TRBV12-3 or TRBV12-4 to TRBJ2-5, with D perhaps matching TRBD1 (5 bases). This CDR3 comprises 13 residues. The germline V and J ends were trimmed by 3 bases and 5 bases, with 10 bases remaining between them. CDR3 region: CASSFQGTETQYF. Written as DNA, the CDR3 is TGTGCCAGCAGTTTTCAGGGCACGGAGACCCAGTACTTC.

The chain uses TRBV6-5 and TRBJ2-3; maybe TRBD1 (6 bases). Germline lookup yields CDR1 MNHEY and CDR2 SVGAGI. The V and J ends lost 0 bases and 4 bases respectively, with 14 bases between them. This CDR3 has 16 residues. Written as DNA, the CDR3 is TGTGCCAGCAGTTACTCAGGGGGAAGCGTCCCAGATACGCAGTATTTT. It translates to CASSYSGGSVPDTQYF.

V and J are TRBV7-2 and TRBJ2-2, with D possibly TRBD1 on 6 matching bases. CDR1 and CDR2 from the germline V gene are SGHTA and FQGNSA. V was trimmed by 5 bases and J by 1 base, leaving 11 bases between them. This CDR3 has 15 amino acids. CDR3 DNA: TGTGCCAGCAGCCCCCAGGGGTTGAACACCGGGGAGCTGTTTTTT. Its translation is CASSPQGLNTGELFF.

V and J are TRBV29-1 and TRBJ1-1; perhaps TRBD1 as D (5 bases). V lost 4 bases to trimming and J lost 3 bases, with 9 bases between them. Germline CDR1 and CDR2: SQVTM and ANQGSEA. The CDR3 is made up of 12 amino acids. The CDR3 sequence is CSVGDGDTEAFF. In DNA form, the CDR3 reads TGCAGCGTTGGGGACGGGGACACTGAAGCTTTCTTT. The whole variable domain, filled in from reference TRBV29-1 and TRBJ1-1, reads SAVISQKPSRDICQRGTSLTIQCQVDSQVTMMFWYRQQPGQSLTLIATANQGSEATYESGFVIDKFPISRPNLTFSTLTVSNMSPEDSSIYLCSVGDGDTEAFFGQGTRLTVV.

Only a few counts were recorded for this clone. This sequence joins TRBV28 and TRBJ2-1; D might be TRBD1 or TRBD2, each matching 6 bases. CDR3 size: 14 residues. Germline values: CDR1 MDHEN, CDR2 SYDVKM. V was clipped by 6 bases and J by 6 bases, with 15 bases between them. The CDR3 region has the DNA TGTGCCAGCAGACTCCCCGGGGGCGGCAATGAGCAGTTCTTC. It codes for CASRLPGGGNEQFF.

The count of this clone is one. The J gene is TRBJ2-2, the V gene TRBV6-5, with TRBD1 as a possible D gene (5 bases). Germline CDR1 and CDR2: MNHEY and SVGAGI. There are 13 residues in the CDR3. V lost 8 bases to trimming and J lost 6 bases, with 13 bases between them. CDR3: CASFRVAAGELFF. The CDR3 nucleotides read TGTGCCAGCTTCAGGGTTGCGGCCGGGGAGCTGTTTTTT.

This clone showed up just once. V and J are TRBV6-5 and TRBJ2-1; 10 positions agree with TRBD2. This CDR3 has 15 residues. The junction had 9 bases not matched to a gene; V was cut back by 6 bases and J by 7 bases. The germline V gene has CDR1 MNHEY and CDR2 SVGAGI. The CDR3 DNA is TGTGCCAGCAGGCTAGCGGGGGTCAGGGGAAATGAGCAGTTCTTC. Protein sequence: CASRLAGVRGNEQFF.

The rearrangement joins TRBV18 to TRBJ1-5; D remains ambiguous. The V end was cut by 3 bases, the J end by 3 bases, with 12 bases between. This CDR3 contains 15 residues. Germline CDR1 and CDR2: KGHSH and LQKENI. The CDR3 is CASSPGNDFNQPQHF. The DNA for the CDR3 is TGTGCCAGCTCACCCGGAAACGACTTCAATCAGCCCCAGCATTTT.